These 8 T cell receptor beta chains originate from one sample sequenced in a study of beta chain features in type 1 diabetes. Expressed TCRB transcripts were sequenced, since all the RNA that had been isolated was reverse transcribed. Using immunoSEQ multiplex PCR, the repertoire was profiled, and TCRdb retains in-frame clones only, with some absent. The data show 250,000 or so clones, 68% seen once. The sample was naive CD4+ T cells from blood. The receptors were sampled from a man aged 25-45 years in good health.

This clone was seen a single time. V is TRBV30 and J is TRBJ1-1; D gene unclear. V gave up 2 bases and J gave up 2 bases, with 15 bases separating them. Germline CDR1 GTSNPN, CDR2 SVGIG (reference sequence). The CDR3 loop spans 15 amino acids. In nucleotides, the CDR3 is TGTGCCTGGAGTCTCCGTAGGGCGGTTAACACTGAAGCTTTCTTT. Encoded protein: CAWSLRRAVNTEAFF.

CDR3 region: CASSPPGLAGAYNEQFF. The CDR3 DNA follows: TGTGCCAGCAGTCCTCCGGGACTAGCGGGAGCGTACAATGAGCAGTTCTTC. This chain joins TRBV28 and TRBJ2-1; 14 nucleotides agree with TRBD2. The V segment lost 5 bases and the J segment 4 bases; nucleotides outside the gene matches: 7. Germline V gives CDR1 MDHEN, CDR2 SYDVKM. The CDR3 has 17 residues.

V usage is TRBV5-6 and J usage is TRBJ2-3; TRBD1 matches at 9 bases. CDR1 is SGHDT, CDR2 YYEEEE, per germline. This CDR3 contains 16 residues. The J segment lost 3 bases and the V segment lost 3 bases, leaving 8 bases of the junction unmatched. For the CDR3, the DNA is TGTGCCAGCAGCTCCGAGACAGGGGGGGCAACAGATACGCAGTATTTT. It is translated as CASSSETGGATDTQYF.

The rearrangement uses TRBV5-4 and TRBJ2-2; TRBD1 aligns across 12 bases. Germline-derived CDR1 and CDR2 are SGHNT and YYREEE (reference sequence). Trimming at V came to 4 bases and at J to 1 base, leaving 8 bases not matched to a gene. This CDR3 region has 18 residues. The CDR3 DNA is TGTGCCAGCAGCGCGGGACAGGGGGCGAGGTGGAACACCGGGGAGCTGTTTTTT. Amino acids: CASSAGQGARWNTGELFF.

V and J are TRBV5-1 and TRBJ2-3; D is ambiguous. Trimming cost V 7 bases and J 4 bases, with 10 bases left between them. CDR3 length: 12 residues. CDR1 is SGHRS, CDR2 YFSETQ, per germline. The CDR3 protein is CASGAFSDTQYF. DNA for the CDR3: TGCGCCAGCGGAGCGTTTTCAGATACGCAGTATTTT.

This chain uses TRBV25-1 with TRBJ2-7; 9 bases map to TRBD2. The CDR3 extends over 15 amino acids. CDR1 MGHDK and CDR2 SYGVNS come from the germline V gene. Trimming cost V 5 bases and J 6 bases; bases outside gene matches: 11. The CDR3 spells CASSTYSGSGAEQYF. CDR3 coding DNA: TGTGCCAGCAGTACCTATAGCGGGAGCGGGGCCGAGCAGTACTTC.

V and J are TRBV30 and TRBJ1-5; unclear D gene. CDR1 is GTSNPN, CDR2 SVGIG, per germline (reference sequence). CDR3 length equals 13 residues. V dropped 5 bases and J dropped 7 bases, with 15 bases sitting between them. This CDR3 reads CAWAEELEQPQHF. Here the CDR3 DNA reads TGTGCCTGGGCCGAGGAGCTTGAACAGCCCCAGCATTTT.

V is TRBV7-2 and J is TRBJ2-7; 10 nucleotides agree with TRBD1. J lost 5 bases, V lost 8 bases, and 6 bases had no gene match. This CDR3 has 13 residues. Germline V lookup: CDR1 SGHTA, CDR2 FQGNSA. This CDR3 reads CASRRQGADEQYF. As DNA, the CDR3 is TGTGCCAGCCGGAGACAGGGGGCCGACGAGCAGTACTTC.